This is a list of T cell receptor beta chains from one sample in a study of shared clonotypes between healthy human individuals. Produced via immunoSEQ multiplex PCR; TCRdb's table is partial and in-frame only. This table holds roughly 700,000 clones, about 74% found once. Sequenced input: memory CD4+ T cells sorted from blood. These receptors came from a woman aged 30 to 39 in good health. Both conserved end residues are part of each CDR3. Fields, in order: D gene, J gene, CDR3 length, V gene, clone size, CDR3 protein, CDR3 DNA. A D gene is named only where the DNA matches it firmly. Expanded clones get a size class; other rows say once, few or many, or leave the size out.

>TRBD2|TRBJ2-1|17|TRBV9|.
CASSPNRTSGRANEQFF
TGTGCCAGCAGCCCAAACAGGACTAGCGGGAGGGCCAACGAGCAGTTCTTC
>.|TRBJ2-7|15|TRBV28|.
CASSLWNAVRYEQYF
TGTGCCAGCAGTTTATGGAATGCGGTGAGATACGAGCAGTACTTC
>.|TRBJ1-2|13|TRBV6-1|.
CASSEAGVDGYTF
TGTGCCAGCAGTGAAGCAGGGGTGGATGGCTACACCTTC
>.|TRBJ1-1|15|TRBV27|.
CASSLYRGVGTEAFF
TGTGCCAGCAGTTTATACCGGGGAGTGGGCACTGAAGCTTTCTTT
>TRBD2|TRBJ2-1|16|TRBV28|few
CASSGLGTSGSGEQFF
TGTGCCAGCAGTGGACTCGGGACTAGCGGGAGTGGTGAGCAGTTCTTC
>TRBD1|TRBJ2-1|17|TRBV4-2|.
CASSQDSAGGFYNEQFF
TGTGCCAGCAGCCAGGATTCGGCAGGGGGCTTCTACAATGAGCAGTTCTTC
>TRBD1|TRBJ2-7|14|TRBV29-1|.
CSVERGQGVHEQYF
TGCAGCGTTGAGAGGGGACAGGGGGTCCACGAGCAGTACTTC
>TRBD1|TRBJ1-4|16|TRBV2|.
CASSYIRTGGNEKLFF
TGTGCCAGCAGTTATATTCGGACAGGGGGCAATGAAAAACTGTTTTTT
>.|TRBJ1-1|14|TRBV7-9|once
CATVPGQGNTEAFF
TGTGCCACCGTCCCGGGGCAGGGGAACACTGAAGCTTTCTTT
>.|TRBJ2-6|17|TRBV28|once
CASSLYFTGSGANVLTF
TGTGCCAGCAGTTTATACTTCACAGGCTCTGGGGCCAACGTCCTGACTTTC
>.|TRBJ2-5|15|TRBV10-2|.
CASSDPVEFQETQYF
TGCGCCAGCAGTGACCCGGTAGAGTTCCAAGAGACCCAGTACTTC
>TRBD1|TRBJ2-7|13|TRBV7-9|once
CASSFNYGTVQYF
TGTGCCAGCAGCTTCAATTACGGGACAGTGCAGTACTTC
>.|TRBJ1-1|13|TRBV5-6|few
CASSGNLWTEAFF
TGTGCCAGCAGCGGCAATTTGTGGACTGAAGCTTTCTTT
>.|TRBJ2-1|14|TRBV9|.
CASSVVDTNNEQFF
TGTGCCAGCAGCGTAGTGGACACCAACAATGAGCAGTTCTTC
>.|TRBJ2-3|16|TRBV2|.
CASSEEALSSTDTQYF
TGTGCCAGCAGTGAAGAGGCCCTCTCATCCACAGATACGCAGTATTTT
>TRBD2|TRBJ2-2|19|TRBV4-1|.
CASSPKKSGTSGSTGELFF
TGCGCCAGCAGCCCCAAAAAATCCGGGACTAGCGGGAGTACCGGGGAGCTGTTTTTT
>.|TRBJ2-7|16|TRBV5-1|.
CASSLTTGSTNYEQYF
TGCGCCAGCAGCTTAACAACAGGGTCCACCAACTACGAGCAGTACTTC
>TRBD2|TRBJ2-3|18|TRBV5-1|.
CASSLGLAGIRSTDTQYF
TGCGCCAGCAGCCTTGGACTAGCGGGAATCAGGAGCACAGATACGCAGTATTTT
>.|TRBJ2-3|13|TRBV7-3|.
CASSFTGIDTQYF
TGTGCCAGCAGCTTCACAGGGATTGATACGCAGTATTTT
>.|TRBJ2-7|14|TRBV10-3|once
CAIGPGSGRYEQYF
TGTGCCATCGGCCCAGGTAGCGGACGCTACGAGCAGTACTTC
>TRBD2|TRBJ2-7|14|TRBV6-5|.
CASSFAGDTYEQYF
TGTGCCAGCAGTTTTGCGGGAGATACTTACGAGCAGTACTTC
>.|TRBJ2-3|16|TRBV2|.
CASSEARASSTDTQYF
TGTGCCAGCAGTGAAGCGAGGGCTTCTAGCACAGATACGCAGTATTTT
>.|TRBJ2-1|16|TRBV7-8|.
CASSLRGRTSPNEQFF
TGTGCCAGCAGCTTAAGGGGGCGGACTAGCCCCAATGAGCAGTTCTTC
>.|TRBJ1-2|15|TRBV6-5|.
CASSYAVKGNYGYTF
TGTGCCAGCAGTTATGCGGTCAAGGGTAACTATGGCTACACCTTC
>TRBD1|TRBJ2-7|15|TRBV7-2|.
CASSLEAGGPYEQYF
TGTGCCAGCAGCTTAGAAGCAGGGGGCCCCTACGAGCAGTACTTC
>.|TRBJ2-1|13|TRBV11-3|.
CASSQGRYNEQFF
TGTGCCAGCAGCCAGGGTCGCTACAATGAGCAGTTCTTC
>.|TRBJ2-7|15|TRBV5-1|.
CASSPGTTGLGEQYF
TGCGCCAGCAGTCCAGGTACTACGGGATTGGGCGAGCAGTACTTC
>TRBD1|TRBJ1-5|16|TRBV25-1|.
CASSEGTGLRNQPQHF
TGTGCCAGCAGTGAAGGGACAGGGTTGCGCAATCAGCCCCAGCATTTT
>.|TRBJ2-7|13|TRBV25-1|.
CASSDRSSYEQYF
TGTGCCAGCAGTGACAGGAGCTCCTACGAGCAGTACTTC
>.|TRBJ2-1|16|TRBV5-8|.
CASSLGSGTSYNEQFF
TGTGCCAGCAGCTTGGGTAGCGGAACTAGCTACAATGAGCAGTTCTTC
>.|TRBJ2-1|13|TRBV27|.
CASSSQGNNEQFF
TGTGCCAGCAGTTCACAGGGTAACAATGAGCAGTTCTTC
>.|TRBJ2-3|15|TRBV28|.
CASSPAFSGTDTQYF
TGTGCCAGCAGTCCGGCCTTCTCTGGCACAGATACGCAGTATTTT
>.|TRBJ1-2|19|TRBV28|.
CASSLPHRAGRRDNYGYTF
TGTGCCAGCAGCTTACCCCACCGTGCGGGCCGCCGGGATAACTATGGCTACACCTTC
>TRBD1|TRBJ2-7|15|TRBV5-6|.
CASSPGTGGVYEQYF
TGTGCCAGCAGCCCGGGGACAGGGGGAGTCTACGAGCAGTACTTC
>.|TRBJ2-7|16|TRBV7-8|.
CASSLEKASASGEQYF
TGTGCCAGCAGCTTAGAAAAGGCTAGCGCATCGGGGGAGCAGTACTTC
>TRBD1|TRBJ2-1|18|TRBV23-1|.
CASSHPTWTGDMSDEQFF
TGCGCCAGCAGTCACCCGACCTGGACAGGGGATATGAGCGATGAGCAGTTCTTC
>TRBD1|TRBJ1-4|15|TRBV7-8|.
CASSTDRGLFEKLFF
TGTGCCAGCAGCACTGACAGGGGATTATTTGAAAAACTGTTTTTT
>.|TRBJ1-2|12|TRBV10-1|few
CATPTGSYGYTF
TGCGCCACTCCGACAGGTTCCTATGGCTACACCTTC
>.|TRBJ2-7|19|TRBV4-1|.
CASSEDSQTVRSLFYEQYF
TGCGCCAGCAGCGAGGACAGCCAGACCGTTCGATCCCTTTTCTACGAGCAGTACTTC
>.|TRBJ1-1|15|TRBV5-8|once
CASSLGQMGRTEAFF
TGTGCCAGCAGCTTGGGACAGATGGGGAGAACTGAAGCTTTCTTT
>.|TRBJ2-3|15|TRBV7-6|once
CASSLAGTSTDTQYF
TGTGCCAGCAGCTTAGCGGGGACTAGCACAGATACGCAGTATTTT
>.|TRBJ2-1|13|TRBV5-1|few
CASSLTGNNEQFF
TGCGCCAGCAGCTTGACGGGAAACAATGAGCAGTTCTTC
>TRBD2|TRBJ2-1|16|TRBV4-1|.
CASSPPGTTSRNEQFF
TGCGCCAGCAGCCCTCCCGGGACTACCTCTCGCAATGAGCAGTTCTTC
>.|TRBJ2-7|12|TRBV10-3|.
CAISESGYEQYF
TGTGCCATCAGTGAGTCAGGATACGAGCAGTACTTC
>.|TRBJ2-5|13|TRBV18|.
CASSLRDQETQYF
TGTGCCAGCTCACTCAGGGACCAAGAGACCCAGTACTTC
>.|TRBJ2-7|11|TRBV28|.
CASSNTHEQYF
TGTGCCAGCAGTAACACCCACGAGCAGTACTTC
>.|TRBJ1-5|14|TRBV6-1|.
CASSGRTSNQPQHF
TGTGCCAGCAGTGGACGGACGTCTAATCAGCCCCAGCATTTT
>TRBD2|TRBJ2-1|17|TRBV7-6|few
CASSPVASGSSYNEQFF
TGTGCCAGCAGCCCCGTCGCTAGCGGGAGCTCCTACAATGAGCAGTTCTTC
>.|TRBJ2-7|13|TRBV7-8|.
CASSFQGLYEQYF
TGTGCCAGCAGCTTCCAGGGGCTCTACGAGCAGTACTTC
>.|TRBJ1-4|17|TRBV18|.
CASSPMVQLQTQEKLFF
TGTGCCAGCTCACCGATGGTACAACTACAGACCCAAGAAAAACTGTTTTTT
>TRBD1|TRBJ1-6|17|TRBV6-1|once
CASSASSGTGYNSPLHF
TGTGCCAGCAGTGCGTCTTCCGGGACAGGGTATAATTCACCCCTCCACTTT
>TRBD2|TRBJ2-1|14|TRBV5-1|.
CASSSTSGSNEQFF
TGCGCCAGCAGCTCAACTAGCGGGAGTAATGAGCAGTTCTTC
>.|TRBJ1-3|15|TRBV5-1|.
CASSLLGNSGNTIYF
TGCGCCAGCAGCTTGTTGGGGAACTCTGGAAACACCATATATTTT
>.|TRBJ1-1|13|TRBV6-6|.
CASSRDENTEAFF
TGTGCCAGCAGTCGGGACGAGAACACTGAAGCTTTCTTT
>.|TRBJ1-1|16|TRBV6-5|.
CASSYSPTPGDTEAFF
TGTGCCAGCAGTTACTCACCCACACCCGGGGACACTGAAGCTTTCTTT
>TRBD2|TRBJ2-7|15|TRBV28|.
CASSLGGTRIGEQYF
TGTGCCAGCAGTTTGGGTGGGACTAGGATCGGCGAGCAGTACTTC
>.|TRBJ2-7|15|TRBV11-2|few
CASSLDLISSYEQYF
TGTGCCAGCAGCTTAGATCTGATTAGCTCCTACGAGCAGTACTTC
>.|TRBJ2-1|12|TRBV5-1|.
CASSVDVREQFF
TGCGCCAGCAGCGTGGACGTGCGTGAGCAGTTCTTC
>.|TRBJ1-1|13|TRBV5-6|.
CASRQTMNTEAFF
TGTGCCAGCAGACAAACCATGAACACTGAAGCTTTCTTT
>.|TRBJ1-1|14|TRBV2|.
CASSEEGGNTEAFF
TGTGCCAGCAGTGAAGAGGGCGGGAACACTGAAGCTTTCTTT